This entry lists 8 T cell receptor beta chains sequenced from one sample in a study of blood T cell repertoires in COVID-19. Some clones are missing from TCRdb's copy, which holds only in-frame ones; the method was immunoSEQ multiplex PCR. Of about 270,000 clones in the sample, roughly 86% were seen once. Sequences were obtained from peripheral blood. These receptors all stem from a middle-aged man with active or convalescent COVID-19.

This sequence joins TRBV11-3 and TRBJ2-5; 8 bases fit TRBD2. The CDR3 is made up of 15 amino acids. V shed 6 bases and J 1 base; nucleotides not matched to a gene: 7. Looked up from germline, CDR1 is SGHNT and CDR2 is YENEEA. CDR3 protein: CASSQGRGVQETQYF. As DNA, the CDR3 is TGTGCCAGCAGTCAGGGGCGGGGGGTCCAAGAGACCCAGTACTTC.

This rearrangement joins TRBV7-6 to TRBJ2-5, with a tentative D call TRBD2 (6 bases). The CDR3 totals 13 residues. V lost 1 base, J lost 5 bases, and 8 bases lay in between. Germline CDR1 is SGHVS and CDR2 is FNYEAQ. CDR3 region: CASSLGLVETQYF. CDR3 coding DNA: TGTGCCAGCAGCTTAGGACTAGTTGAGACCCAGTACTTC.

The chain recombines TRBV6-5 with TRBJ2-7; tentatively, D is TRBD1 (6 bases). The V and J ends lost 8 bases and 4 bases respectively, with 21 bases between them. Germline V CDR1 and CDR2: MNHEY, SVGAGI. This CDR3 has 15 amino acids. The CDR3 nucleotides read TGTGCCAGCCAACCCTTCCAGGGGACATCATACGAGCAGTACTTC. Its protein is CASQPFQGTSYEQYF.

This clone has a single count. V is TRBV9 and J is TRBJ2-3; D unresolved. Germline CDR1 reads SGDLS; CDR2 reads YYNGEE. This CDR3 comprises 14 residues. V lost 3 bases and J lost 4, with 12 bases in between. The CDR3 DNA reads as TGTGCCAGCAGCGAACCGGGTCCTTCAGATACGCAGTATTTT. This gives the protein CASSEPGPSDTQYF.

The V call is TRBV7-3, the J call TRBJ1-2; 10 positions agree with TRBD1. The V gene's germline CDR1 is SGHTA and CDR2 FQGTGA. The trim removed 5 bases at V and 7 bases at J, leaving 7 bases unmatched. The CDR3 length is 14 residues. CDR3 nucleotides: TGTGCCAGCAGCCTCGGGGACAGGGGCCTTGGCTACACCTTC. Its protein product is CASSLGDRGLGYTF.

This chain uses TRBV6-5 with TRBJ1-1, with TRBD1 as a possible D gene (5 bases). The CDR3 has 15 residues. V lost 3 bases and J lost 1, with 12 bases in between. Germline V lookup: CDR1 MNHEY, CDR2 SVGAGI. The CDR3 nucleotides read TGTGCCAGCAGTTATAAATTCGGGGGGAACACTGAAGCTTTCTTT. Protein sequence: CASSYKFGGNTEAFF.

CDR3 coding DNA: TGTGCCAGCAGCGCGCCCGGGACAGGGGGCTACGAGCAGTACTTC. Its protein is CASSAPGTGGYEQYF. The chain is built from TRBV25-1 and TRBJ2-7; 11 nucleotides match TRBD1. From germline, CDR1 is MGHDK and CDR2 SYGVNS. V shed 6 bases and J 3 bases; nucleotides not matched to a gene: 7. This CDR3 has 15 amino acids.

V usage is TRBV9 and J usage is TRBJ1-6, with D possibly TRBD1 on 6 matching bases. The CDR3 runs 19 residues. With 1 base removed from V and 8 bases from J, the gap between germline ends came to 25 bases. Germline-derived CDR1 and CDR2 are SGDLS and YYNGEE. As DNA, the CDR3 is TGTGCCAGCAGCGTATCATCCCGTGGGGCAGGGGTTTTCGATTCACCCCTCCACTTT. Translated, it gives CASSVSSRGAGVFDSPLHF.